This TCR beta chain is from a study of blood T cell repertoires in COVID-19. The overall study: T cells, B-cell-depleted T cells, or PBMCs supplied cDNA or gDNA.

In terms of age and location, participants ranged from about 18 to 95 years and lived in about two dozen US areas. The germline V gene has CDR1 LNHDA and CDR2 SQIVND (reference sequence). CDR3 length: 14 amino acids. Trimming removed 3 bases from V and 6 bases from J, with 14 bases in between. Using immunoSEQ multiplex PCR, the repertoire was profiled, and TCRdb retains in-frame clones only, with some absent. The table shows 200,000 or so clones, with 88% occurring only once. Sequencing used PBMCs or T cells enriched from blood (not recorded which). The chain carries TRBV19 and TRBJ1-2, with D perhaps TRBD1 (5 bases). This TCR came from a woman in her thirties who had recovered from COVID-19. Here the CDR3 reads CASSIAAGMDGYTF. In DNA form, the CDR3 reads TGTGCCAGTAGTATCGCGGCAGGGATGGATGGCTACACCTTC. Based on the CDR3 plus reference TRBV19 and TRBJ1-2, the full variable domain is DGGITQSPKYLFRKEGQNVTLSCEQNLNHDAMYWYRQDPGQGLRLIYYSQIVNDFQKGDIAEGYSVSREKKESFPLTVTSAQKNPTAFYLCASSIAAGMDGYTFGSGTRLTVV.